Here is one T cell receptor beta chain with its context. The antigen is undetermined. The sample belongs to a study of human T cells and chemical hapten exposure. Study information: Minor pooled library volume differences mainly drove per-sample TCR yield variation.

Findings of the study overall: DPC sensitization did not alter TCRs above 1 in 1000 frequency.

The library tagged individual cDNA molecules with unique molecular identifiers. Original methodology: Individual samples carried between about 23,224 and 700,000 TCRs, with about 88,000 as the median. TCRdb recomputed calls from the reads with MiXCR, one row per CDR3 protein. V and J calls and clone size were set by TCRdb, not the authors. This table holds around 120,000 distinct CDR3 sequences, more than 8.5% found once. The length of the CDR3 is 15 residues. The V gene's germline CDR1 is SGHRS and CDR2 YFSETQ. The junction had 5 bases not matched to a gene; V was cut back by 3 bases and J by 2 bases. Extraction yielded total RNA from whole blood (unfractionated).

Sequenced input: whole blood. This TCR was recovered from a human donor in good health. Some clones in this sample may be carry-over from other donors' samples. J is TRBJ2-1 and V is TRBV5-1; 7 bases align to TRBD1. The CDR3 sequence: CASSSDRPTYNEQFF. The CDR3 bases are TGCGCCAGCAGCTCGGACAGGCCGACCTACAATGAGCAGTTCTTC.